These 12 T cell receptor beta chains share one sample of origin, sequenced in a study of cytomegalovirus exposure and HLA in healthy donors. This table comes from immunoSEQ multiplex PCR, and its TCRdb copy is limited to in-frame clones, with some not included. The sample lists about 150,000 clones; just over 85% were seen once. The sequencing sample was made of PBMCs. These receptors were obtained from a human donor in good health.

The J gene is TRBJ1-2, the V gene TRBV19, with a weak D call TRBD1 (6 bases). Germline CDR1 reads LNHDA; CDR2 reads SQIVND (reference sequence). The V end lost 7 bases, the J end lost 5 bases, and 14 bases lay between the germline ends. There are 13 residues in the CDR3. CDR3 bases: TGTGCCAGTACTCGACAGGATTTATATGGCTACACCTTC. This codes for CASTRQDLYGYTF.

V and J are TRBV7-8 and TRBJ1-2; no reliable D call. The V gene lost 1 base and the J gene lost 8 bases, with 8 bases spanning the gap. Germline V gene lookup returns CDR1 SGHVS and CDR2 FQNEAQ. The CDR3 covers 12 residues. This CDR3 is CASSLGGGGYTF. CDR3 sequence (DNA): TGTGCCAGCAGCTTAGGGGGAGGGGGCTACACCTTC.

This clone was counted a single time. The chain combines TRBV27 with TRBJ2-2, with TRBD2 identical over 7 bases. V shed 7 bases, J shed 5 bases, and the junction held 13 bases outside the gene matches. Per germline, CDR1 MNHEY and CDR2 SMNVEV (reference sequence). The CDR3 loop spans 16 amino acids. The CDR3 DNA reads as TGTGCCAGCATCAAATGGACGGGAGGAAGAACCGGGGAGCTGTTTTTT. Its translation is CASIKWTGGRTGELFF.

This CDR3 reads CASLRQAEAFF. CDR3 nucleotides: TGTGCCAGCCTCCGACAGGCGGAGGCTTTCTTT. The chain is built from TRBV2 and TRBJ1-1; a weak D match, TRBD1 (6 bases). V was cut by 8 bases and J by 11 bases, with 15 bases left in between. This CDR3 contains 11 residues. Germline V gene sequence: CDR1 SNHLY, CDR2 FYNNEI. Drawing the rest from reference TRBV2 and TRBJ1-1, the complete variable domain is EPEVTQTPSHQVTQMGQEVILRCVPISNHLYFYWYRQILGQKVEFLVSFYNNEISEKSEIFDDQFSVERPDGSNFTLKIRSTKLEDSAMYFCASLRQAEAFFGQGTRLTVV.

This clone has just a few counts. The chain combines TRBV19 with TRBJ1-2; 9 bases align to TRBD1. The germline gives CDR1 LNHDA, CDR2 SQIVND (reference sequence). The V gene end was trimmed by 7 bases and the J gene end by 6 bases; junction bases not matched to a gene: 3. The CDR3 is made up of 12 amino acids. The CDR3 loop reads CASTTGGDGYTF. The CDR3 coding sequence is TGTGCCAGTACTACAGGGGGCGATGGCTACACCTTC.

V is TRBV6-1 and J is TRBJ2-4, with D possibly TRBD1 on 6 matching bases. Germline V gene lookup returns CDR1 MNHNS and CDR2 SASEGT. Trimming shortened V by 7 bases and J by 0 bases, and 10 bases separated the two germline ends. The length of the CDR3 is 14 residues. The CDR3 is CASNTGIAKNIQYF. The CDR3 DNA reads as TGTGCCAGCAATACAGGGATAGCCAAAAACATTCAGTACTTC.

V and J are TRBV5-1 and TRBJ1-5; weak D call: TRBD1 (6 bases). CDR3 length: 15 amino acids. V was trimmed by 4 bases and J by 0 bases, leaving 11 bases between them. The V gene's germline CDR1 is SGHRS and CDR2 YFSETQ. CDR3 region: CASSIGTSSNQPQHF. The CDR3 region has the DNA TGCGCCAGCAGCATCGGGACATCTAGCAATCAGCCCCAGCATTTT.

The chain uses TRBV30 and TRBJ2-3; 7 bases fit TRBD1. The germline V gene encodes CDR1 GTSNPN and CDR2 SVGIG (reference sequence). The CDR3 extends over 19 amino acids. The J segment lost 2 bases and the V segment lost 1 base, leaving 18 bases of the junction unmatched. CDR3 sequence: CAWSGGQAFSVDHTDTQYF. The CDR3 DNA sequence: TGTGCCTGGAGTGGAGGACAGGCCTTTAGTGTAGACCACACAGATACGCAGTATTTT.

The chain recombines TRBV13 with TRBJ1-1; D is ambiguous. CDR3 size: 16 residues. Germline assignment: CDR1 PRHDT and CDR2 FYEKMQ (reference sequence). The V and J ends lost 0 bases and 6 bases respectively, with 17 bases between them. The CDR3 DNA reads TGTGCCAGCAGCTTAGGCCCGCCAGGCCCGAAAGCTGAAGCTTTCTTT. Translation: CASSLGPPGPKAEAFF. The variable domain in full, completed from reference TRBV13 and TRBJ1-1, reads AAGVIQSPRHLIKEKRETATLKCYPIPRHDTVYWYQQGPGQDPQFLISFYEKMQSDKGSIPDRFSAQQFSDYHSELNMSSLELGDSALYFCASSLGPPGPKAEAFFGQGTRLTVV.

J is TRBJ2-5 and V is TRBV7-2; D unresolved. Per the germline V gene, CDR1 is SGHTA and CDR2 is FQGNSA. This CDR3 contains 13 residues. V lost 7 bases, J lost 9 bases, and 18 bases lay in between. In nucleotides, the CDR3 is TGTGCCAGCACCGCTCTGAGCCTTTTGGCCCAGTACTTC. This gives the protein CASTALSLLAQYF. Full variable domain (rest looked up from reference TRBV7-2 and TRBJ2-5): GAGVSQSPSNKVTEKGKDVELRCDPISGHTALYWYRQSLGQGLEFLIYFQGNSAPDKSGLPSDRFSAERTGGSVSTLTIQRTQQEDSAVYLCASTALSLLAQYFGPGTRLLVL.

This clone was seen a single time. The chain links TRBV29-1 to TRBJ1-1; the D gene is possibly TRBD1 (6 bases). The CDR3 extends over 15 amino acids. V lost 4 bases to trimming and J lost 4 bases, with 19 bases between them. Germline-derived CDR1 and CDR2 are SQVTM and ANQGSEA. The CDR3 DNA reads as TGCAGCGTTGGAGCCAGGCTTCCCAGGGGCACTGAAGCTTTCTTT. It codes for CSVGARLPRGTEAFF.

The chain recombines TRBV28 with TRBJ2-7; D may be TRBD2 (6 bases). The germline V gene encodes CDR1 MDHEN and CDR2 SYDVKM. V was trimmed by 6 bases and J by 1 base, leaving 19 bases between them. This CDR3 has 16 amino acids. This chain's CDR3 is CASRPKPGTYSYEQYF. In DNA, the CDR3 is TGTGCCAGCAGGCCAAAGCCCGGGACTTATTCCTACGAGCAGTACTTC.